One T cell receptor beta chain is described in this entry. This receptor's antigen is unknown. No much larger clonotype is one base removed from it; base qualities were not supplied. The germline V gene sets CDR1 to SGHTA and CDR2 to FQGTGA. The V and J ends are trimmed by 5 bases and 5 bases, leaving 13 bases between them. The CDR3 runs 14 residues from the cysteine to the phenylalanine. The read is trimmed to its CDR3 DNA, 42 bases read in frame from base 1. These data originate in a study of blood T cell repertoires in COVID-19 (dated by TCRdb to about 2020). About the study as a whole: Samples from collaborators originated in the United States, Italy and Spain and spanned both the acute and convalescent phases of COVID-19. The material from the prospective study consisted of cDNA or gDNA derived from T cells, B-cell-depleted T cells, or PBMCs. Deeply sampled blood TCRbeta repertoires from subjects exposed to, actively infected with, or recovered from COVID-19 were included in the dataset. The repertoires were released in a freely available public database intended as a resource for research on the immune response to SARS-CoV-2. Samples came from the ongoing ImmuneRACE study (first 160 participants) plus 1,254 subjects from 6 global collaborators. Sample metadata almost always included a de-identified subject ID, COVID-19 status, age in years and sex. HLA class I and class II types, where available, came from metadata supplied by the sample provider rather than from assay-based typing.

Paper-wide results and their limitations: Clinical and demographic metadata were provided uncurated, with the amount varying by source and participant.

TCRbeta CDR3 regions were amplified from genomic DNA using the immunoSEQ Assay, a bias-controlled multiplex PCR. In the original analysis: The number of nucleated cells in each sample was estimated by amplification of reference gene primers within the assay. To quantify the absolute abundance of each unique TCRbeta CDR3 rearrangement, sequence reads were collapsed and filtered. For each sample, productive Simpson clonality was calculated as the square root of Simpson's diversity index across productive rearrangements. TCRdb mirrors the immuneACCESS table, restricted to in-frame sequences. Some clones are absent from its copies; in checked studies, under half trace to an unresolved V gene, and the reason for the others is unknown. V, J and clone size derive from that table, while D and trimming were established from the DNA sequence. The sample contains around 140,000 clones, roughly 80% of them found a single time. The leading ten clones occupy about 1.5% of the sample.

The collaborating institutions used their own protocols to collect whole blood in K2EDTA tubes. For TCRbeta analysis, collaborator samples were shipped as frozen whole blood, as isolated PBMCs, or as DNA extracted from either sample type. Input material: peripheral blood. This receptor was taken from a man in his fifties or sixties with acute or convalescent COVID-19. The chain joins TRBV7-3 to TRBJ2-1; TRBD2 could be the D gene, as 6 bases match. At the DNA level, the sequence is TGTGCCAGCAGCACCGCCGGGAGAAACAATGAGCAGTTCTTC. This yields the protein CASSTAGRNNEQFF.